The 22 T cell receptor beta chains below were found in one sample sequenced in a study of beta chain features in type 1 diabetes. The entirety of the isolated RNA underwent reverse transcription, so expressed TCRB transcripts were sequenced. Clones were sequenced by immunoSEQ multiplex PCR, and TCRdb holds only the in-frame ones, with some missing. The sample shows around 300,000 clones, 11% to 15% of them seen only once. Material for sequencing was central memory CD4+ T cells from blood. These receptors were collected from a man aged 30 to 39 in good health.

In its sample, this clone was seen a few times. The V and J genes are TRBV15 and TRBJ2-5; no firm D call. The CDR3 totals 15 residues. Germline CDR1 and CDR2: LNHNV and YYDKDF (reference sequence). The V and J ends lost 0 bases and 5 bases respectively, with 13 bases between them. The CDR3 sequence: CATSRDSASRETQYF. The DNA of the CDR3 is TGTGCCACCAGCAGAGATTCGGCCAGTCGGGAGACCCAGTACTTC.

This clone is categorized as medium-sized (0.01 to 0.1%). The germline gene is not matched at one end of the junction; a read error may be the cause. Other nucleotide sequences from this sample produce the same CDR3. V usage is TRBV7-9 and J usage is TRBJ1-2; 7 bases agree with TRBD1. This CDR3 region has 13 residues. Germline CDR1 is SEHNR and CDR2 is FQNEAQ (reference sequence). In nucleotides, the CDR3 is TGTGCCAGCAGCTTGGATGGGAAGGGGGCTGCCTACTTC. Amino acid sequence: CASSLDGKGAAYF.

The chain recombines TRBV13 with TRBJ2-3, with D possibly matching TRBD2 (5 bases). Trimming removed 0 bases at V and 1 base at J, with 14 bases between. The germline V gene has CDR1 PRHDT and CDR2 FYEKMQ (reference sequence). The CDR3 loop spans 17 amino acids. The CDR3 DNA is TGTGCCAGCAGCTTAGGAGCGGCAGAAAGGGGCACAGATACGCAGTATTTT. It specifies CASSLGAAERGTDTQYF.

This clone came up once. The junction shows a germline mismatch at one end, possibly a read error. The chain uses TRBV11-3 and TRBJ2-3; TRBD2 agrees at 10 bases. CDR3 length: 13 residues. Germline V gene lookup returns CDR1 SGHNT and CDR2 YENEEA. The CDR3 loop reads CASSLERGLAPDF. CDR3 sequence (DNA): TGTGCCAGCAGCTTAGAACGGGGACTAGCGCCGGATTTT.

This clone was found many times. This rearrangement joins TRBV14 to TRBJ2-3, with 9 bases matching TRBD1. Germline V gives CDR1 SGHDN, CDR2 FVKESK. CDR3 length: 14 residues. V lost 5 bases to trimming and J lost 2 bases; unmatched junction nucleotides: 2. This CDR3 is CASSGQGYTDTQYF. The CDR3 DNA reads TGTGCCAGCAGCGGACAGGGGTACACAGATACGCAGTATTTT.

The sample holds many counts of this clone. CDR3 sequence: CASSRGQGASPEAFF. CDR3 nucleotides: TGTGCCAGTAGTAGGGGACAGGGGGCGAGCCCTGAAGCTTTCTTT. This rearrangement joins TRBV19 to TRBJ1-1; 12 positions agree with TRBD1. This CDR3 contains 15 residues. Germline assignment: CDR1 LNHDA and CDR2 SQIVND (reference sequence). Trimming cost V 4 bases and J 6 bases; bases outside gene matches: 6.

The sample holds a few counts of this clone. The CDR3 loop is CASSLGPLAGGTGELFF. As DNA, the CDR3 is TGTGCCAGCAGCTTAGGGCCCCTAGCGGGGGGTACCGGGGAGCTGTTTTTT. The chain has TRBV7-2 and TRBJ2-2, with 11 bases lining up with TRBD2. The V gene's germline CDR1 is SGHTA and CDR2 FQGNSA. The CDR3 consists of 17 residues. Trimming took 1 base from V and 5 from J; bases not matched to a gene: 6.

Note on this clone: This sample also contains other DNA sequences that code for the same CDR3. The chain has TRBV18 and TRBJ1-1, with D possibly being TRBD1 (6 bases). V was clipped by 3 bases and J by 0 bases, with 8 bases between them. The length of the CDR3 is 14 residues. Germline V gene sequence: CDR1 KGHSH, CDR2 LQKENI. The CDR3 protein is CASSPGQMNTEAFF. Here the CDR3 DNA reads TGTGCCAGCTCACCGGGACAAATGAACACTGAAGCTTTCTTT.

Only a few counts were recorded for this clone. V usage is TRBV7-2 and J usage is TRBJ2-7; 11 nucleotides line up with TRBD2. The CDR3 runs 14 residues. The germline V gene has CDR1 SGHTA and CDR2 FQGNSA. Losses at the gene ends were 6 bases for V and 5 bases for J; bases not matched to a gene: 6. The CDR3 sequence is CASSPTSGIHEQYF. The CDR3 DNA reads TGTGCCAGCAGTCCGACTAGCGGGATCCACGAGCAGTACTTC.

This clone was recorded at least ten times. V gene TRBV6-6 combines with J gene TRBJ2-4; 9 positions match TRBD1. The CDR3 is made up of 12 amino acids. V was clipped by 10 bases and J by 7 bases; unmatched bases: 5. CDR1 is MNHNY and CDR2 is SVGAGI in the germline V gene (reference sequence). The DNA for the CDR3 is TGTGCCACCCGACAGGGGGTGAACATTCAGTACTTC. This sequence encodes CATRQGVNIQYF.

This clone was recorded a few times. This chain links TRBV5-1 with TRBJ2-3, with D tentatively TRBD1 (5 bases). V was cut by 3 bases and J by 4 bases, with 12 bases left in between. The germline gives CDR1 SGHRS, CDR2 YFSETQ. This CDR3 has 14 amino acids. In nucleotides, the CDR3 is TGCGCCAGCAGCTCGTCAGGGTTGCCAGATACGCAGTATTTT. Translation: CASSSSGLPDTQYF.

In its sample, this clone was seen a few times. J is TRBJ1-1 and V is TRBV4-2, with D possibly matching TRBD1 (5 bases). CDR1 LGHNA and CDR2 YNFKEQ come from the germline V gene. This CDR3 has 14 residues. Trimming left V 3 bases short and J 0 bases short, with 8 bases between. In DNA form, the CDR3 reads TGTGCCAGCAGCCACGACAGCTTGAACACTGAAGCTTTCTTT. Its protein is CASSHDSLNTEAFF.

V is TRBV9 and J is TRBJ2-3, with TRBD2 matching over 7 bases. The CDR3 runs 16 residues. CDR1 and CDR2 (germline): SGDLS, YYNGEE. V lost 3 bases and J lost 6; bases outside the gene matches: 13. CDR3 sequence: CASSASGLADLDTQYF. In DNA form, the CDR3 reads TGTGCCAGCAGCGCTTCTGGGCTAGCGGATCTTGATACGCAGTATTTT.

This clone occurred many times. The genes are TRBV10-3 and TRBJ2-5, with TRBD2 identical over 11 bases. This CDR3 comprises 16 residues. From germline, CDR1 is ENHRY and CDR2 SYGVKD. Unmatched junction bases numbered 6, after V lost 3 bases and J lost 3 bases. CDR3 sequence: CAISDASGGPKETQYF. CDR3 DNA: TGTGCCATCAGTGATGCTAGCGGGGGGCCGAAAGAGACCCAGTACTTC.

This rearrangement joins TRBV29-1 to TRBJ2-7; 7 bases match TRBD1. Germline V CDR1 and CDR2: SQVTM, ANQGSEA. The trim removed 6 bases at V and 7 bases at J, leaving 6 bases unmatched. This CDR3 comprises 11 residues. This CDR3 reads CSVQTGQEQYV. In nucleotides, the CDR3 is TGCAGCGTCCAAACGGGACAGGAGCAGTACGTC.

This chain links TRBV7-7 with TRBJ2-5; 10 bases align to TRBD2. V lost 6 bases, J lost 1 base, and 8 bases stayed unmatched. Per germline, CDR1 SSHAT and CDR2 FNYEAQ (reference sequence). This CDR3 is built from 16 residues. CDR3 DNA: TGTGCCAGCAGTGAGCGGGTAGCGGGGGGCCAAGAGACCCAGTACTTC. It translates to CASSERVAGGQETQYF.

This clone was observed a few times. The V call is TRBV7-8, the J call TRBJ2-7; no reliable D call. Deletions cut 1 base from V and 0 bases from J, with 4 bases between. Per the germline V gene, CDR1 is SGHVS and CDR2 is FQNEAQ. This CDR3 has 13 residues. Here the CDR3 DNA reads TGTGCCAGCAGCTTAGGACGCTCCTACGAGCAGTACTTC. Translating gives CASSLGRSYEQYF.

This clone turned up a few times. This chain links TRBV7-9 with TRBJ2-3, with unresolved D. V was clipped by 2 bases and J by 0 bases, with 6 bases between them. This CDR3 contains 14 residues. In germline, CDR1 is SEHNR, CDR2 FQNEAQ (reference sequence). The CDR3 protein is CASSLWTSTDTQYF. CDR3 in DNA: TGTGCCAGCAGCTTATGGACCAGCACAGATACGCAGTATTTT. Using reference TRBV7-9 and TRBJ2-3 for the parts outside the CDR3, the full variable domain is DTGVSQNPRHKITKRGQNVTFRCDPISEHNRLYWYRQTLGQGPEFLTYFQNEAQLEKSRLLSDRFSAERPKGSFSTLEIQRTEQGDSAMYLCASSLWTSTDTQYFGPGTRLTVL.

This clone was seen a handful of times. This chain uses TRBV11-3 with TRBJ1-1, with D hard to call. This CDR3 comprises 15 residues. The germline V and J ends were trimmed by 3 bases and 4 bases, with 15 bases remaining between them. CDR1 is SGHNT, CDR2 YENEEA, per germline. The CDR3 is CASSLAGLTGTEAFF. The CDR3 coding sequence is TGTGCCAGCAGCTTGGCGGGCCTAACGGGCACTGAAGCTTTCTTT.

This clone was detected a few times. The V and J genes are TRBV6-5 and TRBJ1-1; no reliable D call. Germline loops: CDR1 MNHEY, CDR2 SVGAGI. This CDR3 comprises 12 residues. V dropped 2 bases and J dropped 4 bases, with 5 bases sitting between them. The CDR3 DNA is TGTGCCAGCAGTTACCGAGTCACTGAAGCTTTCTTT. Residues: CASSYRVTEAFF.

DNA for the CDR3: TGTGCCATCAGTGAATCGGACAGATATGGCTACACCTTC. Translated: CAISESDRYGYTF. This rearrangement joins TRBV10-3 to TRBJ1-2; D possibly corresponds to TRBD1 (6 bases). This CDR3 contains 13 residues. CDR1 is ENHRY, CDR2 SYGVKD, per germline. Trimming removed 3 bases at V and 5 bases at J, with 10 bases between.

This clone came up a few times. V usage is TRBV19 and J usage is TRBJ2-1; D call uncertain. The V and J ends lost 5 bases and 6 bases respectively, with 14 bases between them. The V gene's germline CDR1 is LNHDA and CDR2 SQIVND (reference sequence). The CDR3 has 14 residues. DNA of the CDR3: TGTGCCAGTAGTCTTCGATCAGAACTCAATGAGCAGTTCTTC. Residues: CASSLRSELNEQFF.